This TCR beta chain was captured by sequencing in a study of T cell responses to AZD1222 COVID-19 vaccine. Broader study findings: Spike-wide coverage was observed for vaccine-associated CD4 TCRs, with dominant responses at 160-218 and 743-854.

This CDR3 has 14 residues. Trimming took off 6 bases at V and 8 bases at J, with 19 bases between the two ends. Germline CDR1 is MRHNA and CDR2 is SNTAGT. Comments on this clone: The target antigen is unknown.

The table came from immunoSEQ multiplex PCR; TCRdb's copy has only in-frame clones and leaves some out. The repertoire holds around 120,000 clones, with roughly nine tenths as singletons. This sequence originates from an adult in good health. The J gene is TRBJ1-2, the V gene TRBV6-4; D ambiguous. The sample consisted of peripheral blood, taken on day 0 of AZD1222 vaccination. The CDR3 DNA reads as TGTGCCAGCAGAGAACCAGGAGCCGTGGGGGGCTACACCTTC. Translation: CASREPGAVGGYTF.